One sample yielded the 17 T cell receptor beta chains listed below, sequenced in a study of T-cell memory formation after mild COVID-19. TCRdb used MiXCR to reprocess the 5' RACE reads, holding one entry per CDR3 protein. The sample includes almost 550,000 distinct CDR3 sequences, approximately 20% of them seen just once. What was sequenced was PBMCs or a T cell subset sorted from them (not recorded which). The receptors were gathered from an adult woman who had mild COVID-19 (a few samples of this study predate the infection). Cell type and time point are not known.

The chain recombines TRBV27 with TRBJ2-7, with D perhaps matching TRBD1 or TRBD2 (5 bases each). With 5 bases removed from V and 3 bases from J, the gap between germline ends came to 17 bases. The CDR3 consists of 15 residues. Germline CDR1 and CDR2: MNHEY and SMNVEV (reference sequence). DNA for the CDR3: TGTGCCAGCAGTGAGACCGGGACCGTGAGCTACGAGCAGTACTTC. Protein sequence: CASSETGTVSYEQYF.

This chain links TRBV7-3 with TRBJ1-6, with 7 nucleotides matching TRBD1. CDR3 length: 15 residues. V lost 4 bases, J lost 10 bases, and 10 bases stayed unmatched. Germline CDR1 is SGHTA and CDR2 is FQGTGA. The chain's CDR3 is CASSSTGDRGSPLHF. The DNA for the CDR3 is TGTGCCAGCAGCTCCACAGGGGATCGTGGATCACCCCTCCACTTT.

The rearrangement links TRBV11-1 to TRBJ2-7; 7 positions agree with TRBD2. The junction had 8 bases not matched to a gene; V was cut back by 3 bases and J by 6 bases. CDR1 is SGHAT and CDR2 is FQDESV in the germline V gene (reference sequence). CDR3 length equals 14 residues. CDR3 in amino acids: CASSFRGSPLEQYF. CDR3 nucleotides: TGTGCCAGCAGCTTTCGCGGGAGCCCTCTCGAGCAGTACTTC.

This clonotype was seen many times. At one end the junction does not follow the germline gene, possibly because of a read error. CDR3 sequence (DNA): TGTGCCAGCACCTTAGGGGGAATAGGCACAGATACGCAGTATTTT. As protein: CASTLGGIGTDTQYF. V is TRBV7-9 and J is TRBJ2-3; a possible D gene is TRBD1 (6 bases). CDR3 length equals 15 residues. Looked up from germline, CDR1 is SEHNR and CDR2 is FQNEAQ (reference sequence).

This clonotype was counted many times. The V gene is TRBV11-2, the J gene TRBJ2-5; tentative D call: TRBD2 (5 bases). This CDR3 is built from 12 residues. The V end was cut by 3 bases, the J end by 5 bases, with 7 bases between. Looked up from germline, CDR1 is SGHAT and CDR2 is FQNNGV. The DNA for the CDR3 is TGTGCCAGCAGCTTCCCGGGGGAGACCCAGTACTTC. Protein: CASSFPGETQYF.

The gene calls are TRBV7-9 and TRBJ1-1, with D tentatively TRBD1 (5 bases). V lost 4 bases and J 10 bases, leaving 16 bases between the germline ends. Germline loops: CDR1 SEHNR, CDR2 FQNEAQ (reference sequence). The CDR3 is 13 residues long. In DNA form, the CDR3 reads TGTGCCAGCAGCTCTTGGCGGGACCCCGGAGCTTTCTTT. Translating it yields CASSSWRDPGAFF.

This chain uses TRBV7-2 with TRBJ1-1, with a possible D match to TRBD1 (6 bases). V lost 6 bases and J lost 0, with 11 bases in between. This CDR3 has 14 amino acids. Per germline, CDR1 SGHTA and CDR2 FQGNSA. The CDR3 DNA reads TGTGCCAGCAGGTACACAGGGCTGAACACTGAAGCTTTCTTT. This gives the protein CASRYTGLNTEAFF.

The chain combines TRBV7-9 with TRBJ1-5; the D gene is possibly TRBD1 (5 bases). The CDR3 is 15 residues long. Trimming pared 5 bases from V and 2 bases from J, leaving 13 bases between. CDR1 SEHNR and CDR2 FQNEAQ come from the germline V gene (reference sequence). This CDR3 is CASSPSGTGNQPQHF. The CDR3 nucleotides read TGTGCCAGCAGCCCATCAGGGACTGGCAATCAGCCCCAGCATTTT.

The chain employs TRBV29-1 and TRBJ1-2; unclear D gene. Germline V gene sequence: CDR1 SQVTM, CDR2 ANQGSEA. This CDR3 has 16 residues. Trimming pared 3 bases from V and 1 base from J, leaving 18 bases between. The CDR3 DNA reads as TGCAGCGTTGATTCGTCGGGATCCTTTAATAACTATGGCTACACCTTC. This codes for CSVDSSGSFNNYGYTF.

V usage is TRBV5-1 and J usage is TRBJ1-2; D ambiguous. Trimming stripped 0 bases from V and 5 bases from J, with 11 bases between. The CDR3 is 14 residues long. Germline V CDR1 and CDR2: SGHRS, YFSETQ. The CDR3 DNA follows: TGCGCCAGCAGCTTGGAGATAGTGGGTTATGGCTACACCTTC. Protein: CASSLEIVGYGYTF. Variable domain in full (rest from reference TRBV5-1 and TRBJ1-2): KAGVTQTPRYLIKTRGQQVTLSCSPISGHRSVSWYQQTPGQGLQFLFEYFSETQRNKGNFPGRFSGRQFSNSRSEMNVSTLELGDSALYLCASSLEIVGYGYTFGSGTRLTVV.

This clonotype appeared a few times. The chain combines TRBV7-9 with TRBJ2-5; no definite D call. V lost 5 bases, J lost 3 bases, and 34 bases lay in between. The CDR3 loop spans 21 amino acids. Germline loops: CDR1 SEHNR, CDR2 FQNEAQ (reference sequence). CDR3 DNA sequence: TGTGCCAGCAGCACCTTAACCCGGGTGGAGAGCATAGTAGCCAATAAAGAGACCCAGTACTTC. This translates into CASSTLTRVESIVANKETQYF.

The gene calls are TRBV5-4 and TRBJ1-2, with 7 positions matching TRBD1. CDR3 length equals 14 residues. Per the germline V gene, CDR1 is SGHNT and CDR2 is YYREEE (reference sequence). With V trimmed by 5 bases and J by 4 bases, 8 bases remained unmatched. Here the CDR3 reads CASRLEGAGYGYTF. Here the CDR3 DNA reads TGTGCCAGCAGACTGGAGGGGGCGGGCTATGGCTACACCTTC. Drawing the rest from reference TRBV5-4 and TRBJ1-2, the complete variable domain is ETGVTQSPTHLIKTRGQQVTLRCSSQSGHNTVSWYQQALGQGPQFIFQYYREEENGRGNFPPRFSGLQFPNYSSELNVNALELDDSALYLCASRLEGAGYGYTFGSGTRLTVV.

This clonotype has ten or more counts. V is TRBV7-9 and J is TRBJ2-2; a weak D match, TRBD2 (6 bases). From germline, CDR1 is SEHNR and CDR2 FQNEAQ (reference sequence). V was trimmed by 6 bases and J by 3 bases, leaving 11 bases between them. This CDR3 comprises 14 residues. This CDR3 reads CASSWDFDTGELFF. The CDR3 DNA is TGTGCCAGCAGTTGGGACTTTGACACCGGGGAGCTGTTTTTT.

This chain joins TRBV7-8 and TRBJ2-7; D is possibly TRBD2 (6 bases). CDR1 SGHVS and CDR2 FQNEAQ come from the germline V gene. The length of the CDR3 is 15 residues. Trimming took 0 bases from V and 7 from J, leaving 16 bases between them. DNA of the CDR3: TGTGCCAGCAGCTTAGCGGCCGGGACTTTGAGAGAGCAGTACTTC. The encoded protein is CASSLAAGTLREQYF.

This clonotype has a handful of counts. This CDR3 is CASSLGGVSTEAFF. In DNA, the CDR3 is TGCGCCAGCAGCTTGGGAGGGGTGAGCACTGAAGCTTTCTTT. The chain couples TRBV5-1 to TRBJ1-1; D perhaps matches TRBD1 (5 bases). Looked up from germline, CDR1 is SGHRS and CDR2 is YFSETQ. The CDR3 runs to 14 residues. Trimming took 0 bases from V and 4 from J, leaving 10 bases between them.

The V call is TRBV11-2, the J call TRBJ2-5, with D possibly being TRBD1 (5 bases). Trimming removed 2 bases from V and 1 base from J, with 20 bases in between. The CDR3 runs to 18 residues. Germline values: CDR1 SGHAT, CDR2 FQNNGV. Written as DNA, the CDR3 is TGTGCCAGCAGCTTATTGGCGACAGCCACTCCGTTCCAAGAGACCCAGTACTTC. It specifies CASSLLATATPFQETQYF.

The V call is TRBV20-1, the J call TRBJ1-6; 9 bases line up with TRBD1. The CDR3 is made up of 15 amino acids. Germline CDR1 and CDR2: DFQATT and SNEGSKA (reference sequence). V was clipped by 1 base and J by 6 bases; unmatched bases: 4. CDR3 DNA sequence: TGCAGTGCTAGAGCGTTGGGACAGGGTAATTCACCCCTCCACTTT. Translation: CSARALGQGNSPLHF.